The 28 T cell receptor beta chains reported below all come from one sample, sequenced in a study of blood T cell repertoires in COVID-19. Assay used: immunoSEQ multiplex PCR; TCRdb lists only in-frame clones, some missing. The sample has over 150,000 clones; around nine tenths are singletons. Source material: peripheral blood. These receptors originate from a man aged 40-55 years with active or convalescent COVID-19.

J is TRBJ2-3 and V is TRBV24-1; tentative D call: TRBD2 (5 bases). CDR3 size: 16 residues. Germline V CDR1 and CDR2: KGHDR, SFDVKD. V shed 1 base and J shed 5 bases, with 15 bases lying between them. The CDR3 loop is CATSDFLIPEGDTQYF. DNA for the CDR3: TGTGCCACCAGTGATTTTCTAATACCAGAGGGAGATACGCAGTATTTT.

The chain recombines TRBV12-3 or TRBV12-4 with TRBJ2-7; tentatively, D is TRBD1 (5 bases). The CDR3 sequence is 13 residues long. Trimming removed 6 bases from V and 0 bases from J, with 9 bases in between. Here the CDR3 DNA reads TGTGCCAGCAGCCCGCAGGGCTCCTACGAGCAGTACTTC. Its protein is CASSPQGSYEQYF.

This chain joins TRBV7-2 and TRBJ2-7, with D perhaps TRBD1 (6 bases). The CDR3 runs to 16 residues. Germline V gene data show CDR1 as SGHTA and CDR2 as FQGNSA. Trimming shortened V by 3 bases and J by 1 base, and 16 bases separated the two germline ends. The CDR3 DNA reads as TGTGCCAGCAGCTTTCAATCACAGGGCGCTTCCTACGAGCAGTACTTC. This codes for CASSFQSQGASYEQYF.

The V gene is TRBV7-9, the J gene TRBJ2-5; TRBD2 agrees at 13 bases. V lost 5 bases, J lost 5 bases, and 11 bases stayed unmatched. CDR1 and CDR2 from the germline V gene are SEHNR and FQNEAQ (reference sequence). This CDR3 spans 17 amino acids. The CDR3 coding sequence is TGTGCCAGCAGCCGGACTAGCGGGGGACGGGCGAGGGAGACCCAGTACTTC. Translation: CASSRTSGGRARETQYF.

This chain links TRBV4-1 with TRBJ1-6, with TRBD1 matching 10 bases. This CDR3 region has 16 residues. The trim removed 7 bases at V and 10 bases at J, leaving 13 bases unmatched. CDR1 is MGHRA, CDR2 YSYEKL, per germline. CDR3 sequence (DNA): TGCGCCAGCAATCCTGGTGGGGGACAGGGGTACTCACCCCTCCACTTT. It yields the protein CASNPGGGQGYSPLHF.

Judged by abundance, this clone is medium-sized. The V gene is TRBV4-1, the J gene TRBJ1-2; 8 bases match TRBD1. Germline V gene lookup returns CDR1 MGHRA and CDR2 YSYEKL. The CDR3 extends over 14 amino acids. V lost 3 bases to trimming and J lost 4 bases; unmatched junction nucleotides: 4. In DNA, the CDR3 is TGCGCCAGCAGCCACGCCGGGACAGGCTATGGCTACACCTTC. Its translation is CASSHAGTGYGYTF.

The chain combines TRBV5-1 with TRBJ2-5; the match to TRBD1 covers 7 bases. This CDR3 region has 14 residues. The germline V gene has CDR1 SGHRS and CDR2 YFSETQ. V trimming: 7 bases; J trimming: 5 bases; junction bases outside the gene matches: 11. CDR3 nucleotide sequence: TGCGCCAGCGCCTTAACCACAGGGGTGGAGACCCAGTACTTC. Translated, it gives CASALTTGVETQYF.

The rearrangement links TRBV27 to TRBJ1-6; 7 nucleotides align to TRBD1. The V and J ends lost 3 bases and 7 bases, in that order; junction bases with no gene match: 3. The CDR3 runs 14 residues. Looked up from germline, CDR1 is MNHEY and CDR2 is SMNVEV (reference sequence). The CDR3 loop is CASSFLQGNSPLHF. The CDR3 coding sequence is TGTGCCAGCAGTTTTTTACAGGGGAATTCACCCCTCCACTTT.

The chain combines TRBV15 with TRBJ2-7; D gene uncertain. The CDR3 length is 11 residues. Germline-derived CDR1 and CDR2 are LNHNV and YYDKDF (reference sequence). The V end was cut by 8 bases, the J end by 1 base, with 6 bases between. The CDR3 reads CATGPSYEQYF. CDR3 sequence (DNA): TGTGCCACCGGCCCATCCTACGAGCAGTACTTC.

This sequence joins TRBV10-3 and TRBJ2-5; D may be TRBD2 (6 bases). Trimming removed 4 bases from V and 5 bases from J, with 20 bases in between. CDR1 is ENHRY and CDR2 is SYGVKD in the germline V gene. The CDR3 extends over 16 amino acids. CDR3 DNA sequence: TGTGCCATCAGTGTTGGGGGGTCCAACCTCGGGGAGACCCAGTACTTC. Translated: CAISVGGSNLGETQYF.

V usage is TRBV11-2 and J usage is TRBJ1-2, with D possibly matching TRBD1 (6 bases). There are 14 residues in the CDR3. Germline lookup yields CDR1 SGHAT and CDR2 FQNNGV. The ends were cut back, 1 base at V and 5 bases at J, with 11 bases in the middle. The CDR3 reads CASSLGLQGYGYTF. The CDR3, as DNA: TGTGCCAGCAGCTTAGGGTTACAGGGATATGGCTACACCTTC.

The rearrangement joins TRBV3-1 (or the pseudogene TRBV3-2) to TRBJ2-1; tentatively, D is TRBD2 (7 bases). The CDR3 runs to 14 residues. V was pared by 4 bases and J by 8 bases, with 15 bases between. The germline gives CDR1 LGHDT, CDR2 YNNKEL (reference sequence). The CDR3 DNA sequence: TGTGCCAGCAGCCTGAGGGGGGGCGGCCATGAGCAGTTCTTC. Translation gives CASSLRGGGHEQFF.

This clone has just one count. The V and J genes are TRBV18 and TRBJ1-1; TRBD1 agrees at 8 bases. V lost 6 bases and J lost 4; bases outside the gene matches: 4. The CDR3 totals 13 residues. The germline V gene has CDR1 KGHSH and CDR2 LQKENI. Written as DNA, the CDR3 is TGTGCCAGCTCGACAGGGGTTGTCACTGAAGCTTTCTTT. Amino acid sequence: CASSTGVVTEAFF.

The chain has TRBV6-5 and TRBJ2-7; 9 nucleotides line up with TRBD1. The germline V gene has CDR1 MNHEY and CDR2 SVGAGI. V was pared by 4 bases and J by 5 bases, with 12 bases of the junction left unmatched. The length of the CDR3 is 16 residues. The CDR3 DNA sequence: TGTGCCAGCAGTTTGAGAACCGGGACAGGGAACGACGAGCAGTACTTC. Protein sequence: CASSLRTGTGNDEQYF.

The chain carries TRBV3-1 (or the pseudogene TRBV3-2) and TRBJ1-5; D ambiguous. CDR3 size: 14 residues. Per the germline V gene, CDR1 is LGHDT and CDR2 is YNNKEL (reference sequence). Trimming pared 4 bases from V and 2 bases from J, leaving 9 bases between. The CDR3 loop is CASSPEGGNQPQHF. The CDR3 DNA sequence: TGTGCCAGCAGCCCGGAGGGCGGCAATCAGCCCCAGCATTTT.

V usage is TRBV5-3 and J usage is TRBJ1-5; the D gene is possibly TRBD1 (6 bases). TRBV5-3 is placed among ORFs of uncertain function. The CDR3 totals 15 residues. The V end was cut by 4 bases, the J end by 4 bases, with 15 bases between. CDR3 in amino acids: CARSPQGRGNQPQHF. In DNA form, the CDR3 reads TGTGCCAGAAGCCCTCAGGGGAGAGGTAATCAGCCCCAGCATTTT.

This chain joins TRBV27 and TRBJ2-3; D perhaps matches TRBD1 (5 bases). The CDR3 loop spans 15 amino acids. The V and J ends lost 0 bases and 1 base respectively, with 8 bases between them. Per germline, CDR1 MNHEY and CDR2 SMNVEV (reference sequence). The CDR3 coding sequence is TGTGCCAGCAGTTTATCGGGGCACCGCACAGATACGCAGTATTTT. Amino acids: CASSLSGHRTDTQYF.

The chain uses TRBV5-1 and TRBJ1-1; D not certain. The CDR3 covers 14 residues. CDR1 and CDR2 from the germline V gene are SGHRS and YFSETQ. V lost 2 bases to trimming and J lost 1 base, with 9 bases between them. The CDR3 region is CASSFLAGNTEAFF. Here the CDR3 DNA reads TGCGCCAGCAGCTTTTTGGCAGGGAACACTGAAGCTTTCTTT.

The chain combines TRBV6-2 or TRBV6-3 with TRBJ2-7, with unresolved D. The V gene lost 4 bases and the J gene lost 2 bases, with 6 bases spanning the gap. CDR1 and CDR2 (germline): MNHEY, SVGEGT. The CDR3 covers 12 residues. The CDR3 region is CASSLNTYEQYF. CDR3 DNA sequence: TGTGCCAGCAGTTTAAACACCTACGAGCAGTACTTC.

CDR3 nucleotide sequence: TGTGCCAGCAGCGTACCAATTCCGGGACTAGCGGGCCCCACGACACCCACAGATACGCAGTATTTT. It encodes CASSVPIPGLAGPTTPTDTQYF. V is TRBV9 and J is TRBJ2-3; 12 bases fit TRBD2. The CDR3 loop spans 22 amino acids. Per the germline V gene, CDR1 is SGDLS and CDR2 is YYNGEE. Trimming at V came to 1 base and at J to 2 bases, leaving 20 bases not matched to a gene. Together with reference TRBV9 and TRBJ2-3, the CDR3 gives the full variable domain: DSGVTQTPKHLITATGQRVTLRCSPRSGDLSVYWYQQSLDQGLQFLIQYYNGEERAKGNILERFSAQQFPDLHSELNLSSLELGDSALYFCASSVPIPGLAGPTTPTDTQYFGPGTRLTVL.

The V gene is TRBV27, the J gene TRBJ1-6; no clear D. In germline, CDR1 is MNHEY, CDR2 SMNVEV (reference sequence). This CDR3 has 15 residues. Trimming shortened V by 5 bases and J by 9 bases, and 17 bases separated the two germline ends. The CDR3 nucleotides are TGTGCCAGCAGTATGGGCCCCGGAGGTAGTTCACCCCTCCACTTT. Protein sequence: CASSMGPGGSSPLHF.

The V call is TRBV11-2, the J call TRBJ2-1; the D gene is possibly TRBD1 (5 bases). Trimming removed 5 bases from V and 4 bases from J, with 12 bases in between. Germline V gives CDR1 SGHAT, CDR2 FQNNGV. This CDR3 comprises 14 residues. This CDR3 is CASSPLRGYNEQFF. The CDR3, as DNA: TGTGCCAGCAGCCCCTTAAGGGGATACAATGAGCAGTTCTTC.

The chain employs TRBV7-8 and TRBJ1-5; 11 positions match TRBD1. Losses at the gene ends were 4 bases for V and 1 base for J; bases not matched to a gene: 3. Germline-derived CDR1 and CDR2 are SGHVS and FQNEAQ. The CDR3 contains 16 residues. CDR3 in amino acids: CASSWGQGESNQPQHF. The CDR3 DNA follows: TGTGCCAGCAGCTGGGGACAGGGGGAAAGCAATCAGCCCCAGCATTTT.

V usage is TRBV5-1 and J usage is TRBJ1-1, with 8 positions matching TRBD1. The CDR3 runs 16 residues. Trimming at V came to 1 base and at J to 3 bases, leaving 8 bases not matched to a gene. Germline assignment: CDR1 SGHRS and CDR2 YFSETQ. CDR3 DNA: TGCGCCAGCAGCTTGAGGCAGGGGGCGCGGGACACTGAAGCTTTCTTT. Translated, it gives CASSLRQGARDTEAFF. The full variable domain, its missing parts supplied by reference TRBV5-1 and TRBJ1-1, is KAGVTQTPRYLIKTRGQQVTLSCSPISGHRSVSWYQQTPGQGLQFLFEYFSETQRNKGNFPGRFSGRQFSNSRSEMNVSTLELGDSALYLCASSLRQGARDTEAFFGQGTRLTVV.

The chain carries TRBV28 and TRBJ2-1, with 8 bases fitting TRBD2. Germline V gene lookup returns CDR1 MDHEN and CDR2 SYDVKM. Trimming took 5 bases from V and 2 from J; bases not matched to a gene: 5. The CDR3 consists of 15 residues. The CDR3, as DNA: TGTGCCAGCAGTCCCGGGGGGGAAACCTACAATGAGCAGTTCTTC. Protein sequence: CASSPGGETYNEQFF. The full variable domain, its missing parts supplied by reference TRBV28 and TRBJ2-1, is DVKVTQSSRYLVKRTGEKVFLECVQDMDHENMFWYRQDPGLGLRLIYFSYDVKMKEKGDIPEGYSVSREKKERFSLILESASTNQTSMYLCASSPGGETYNEQFFGPGTRLTVL.

The V and J genes are TRBV18 and TRBJ2-1; 12 positions match TRBD2. Unmatched junction bases numbered 7, after V lost 4 bases and J lost 0 bases. The germline V gene has CDR1 KGHSH and CDR2 LQKENI. The CDR3 spans 18 residues. The CDR3 DNA is TGTGCCAGCTCACGATTGACTAGCGGGGGTAGCTCCTACAATGAGCAGTTCTTC. Its protein product is CASSRLTSGGSSYNEQFF.

This clone has a handful of counts. This chain uses TRBV9 with TRBJ1-2, with 8 nucleotides matching TRBD1. J lost 3 bases, V lost 4 bases, and 5 bases had no gene match. Germline values: CDR1 SGDLS, CDR2 YYNGEE. The CDR3 consists of 14 residues. The CDR3 DNA follows: TGTGCCAGCAGCACCCAGACAGGGGACTATGGCTACACCTTC. It encodes CASSTQTGDYGYTF. Full variable domain (remainder filled in from reference TRBV9 and TRBJ1-2): DSGVTQTPKHLITATGQRVTLRCSPRSGDLSVYWYQQSLDQGLQFLIQYYNGEERAKGNILERFSAQQFPDLHSELNLSSLELGDSALYFCASSTQTGDYGYTFGSGTRLTVV.

The chain recombines TRBV9 with TRBJ2-3; D might be TRBD2 (7 bases). In germline, CDR1 is SGDLS, CDR2 YYNGEE. This CDR3 contains 14 residues. Deletions cut 5 bases from V and 4 bases from J, with 14 bases between. The chain's CDR3 is CASRSGEGSDTQYF. CDR3 in DNA: TGTGCCAGCAGGTCAGGGGAGGGGTCAGATACGCAGTATTTT.